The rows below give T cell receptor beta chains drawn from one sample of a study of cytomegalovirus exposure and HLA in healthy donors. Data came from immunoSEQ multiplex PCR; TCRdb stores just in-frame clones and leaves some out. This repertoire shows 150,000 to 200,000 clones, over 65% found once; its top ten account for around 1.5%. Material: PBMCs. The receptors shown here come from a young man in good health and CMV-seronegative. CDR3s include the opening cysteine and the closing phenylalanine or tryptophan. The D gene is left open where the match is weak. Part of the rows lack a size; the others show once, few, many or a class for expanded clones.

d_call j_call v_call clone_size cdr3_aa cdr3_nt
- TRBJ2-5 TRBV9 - CASSVQGLQGETQYF TGTGCCAGCAGCGTCCAGGGCCTCCAAGGTGAGACCCAGTACTTC
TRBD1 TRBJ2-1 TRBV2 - CASSGTGGFYNEQFF TGTGCCAGCAGTGGTACAGGGGGCTTCTACAATGAGCAGTTCTTC
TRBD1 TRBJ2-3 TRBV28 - CASSPRQGQYF TGTGCCAGCAGTCCAAGACAGGGGCAGTATTTT
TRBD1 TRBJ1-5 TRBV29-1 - CSGGQVNQPQHF TGCAGCGGGGGACAGGTCAATCAGCCCCAGCATTTT
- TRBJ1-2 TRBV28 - CASKLAGNGYTF TGTGCCAGCAAATTGGCAGGGAATGGCTACACCTTC
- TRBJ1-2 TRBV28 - CASSLPEQGGRGYTF TGTGCCAGCAGTTTACCCGAACAGGGTGGACGAGGCTACACCTTC
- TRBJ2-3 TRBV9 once CASSGLGNTQYF TGTGCCAGCAGCGGACTCGGGAATACGCAGTATTTT
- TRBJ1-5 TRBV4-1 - CASSQLGEGVKPQHF TGCGCCAGCAGCCAGCTAGGGGAGGGAGTGAAGCCCCAGCATTTT
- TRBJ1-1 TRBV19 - CASNPTGTLNTEAFF TGTGCCAGTAACCCCACCGGGACTTTGAACACTGAAGCTTTCTTT
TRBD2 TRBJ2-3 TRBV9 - CASSVIGGGSTDTQYF TGTGCCAGCAGCGTGATCGGGGGGGGGTCCACAGATACGCAGTATTTT
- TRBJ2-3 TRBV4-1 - CASSQSLDTQYF TGCGCCAGCAGCCAAAGCTTGGATACGCAGTATTTT
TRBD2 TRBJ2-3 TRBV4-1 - CASSQDPSGSVSDTQYF TGCGCCAGCAGCCAAGATCCTAGCGGGAGTGTCTCAGATACGCAGTATTTT
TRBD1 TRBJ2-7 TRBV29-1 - CSAAGGYEQYF TGCAGCGCCGCAGGGGGCTACGAGCAGTACTTC
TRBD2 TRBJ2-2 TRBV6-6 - CASGPSGTRGTGELFF TGTGCCAGCGGCCCGTCCGGGACTAGGGGCACCGGGGAGCTGTTTTTT
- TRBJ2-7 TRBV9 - CASSVASGDEQYF TGTGCCAGCAGCGTAGCTTCGGGGGACGAGCAGTACTTC
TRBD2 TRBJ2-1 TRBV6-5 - CASSLTGGRAQNEQFF TGTGCCAGCAGTTTAACGGGCGGGAGGGCCCAAAATGAGCAGTTCTTC
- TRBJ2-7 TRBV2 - CASRGPTGYEQYF TGTGCCAGCAGGGGCCCGACAGGCTACGAGCAGTACTTC
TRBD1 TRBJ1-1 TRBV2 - CASSEDRGTEAFF TGTGCCAGCAGTGAAGACAGGGGAACTGAAGCTTTCTTT
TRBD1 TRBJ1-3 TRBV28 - CASSLWQGAGNTIYF TGTGCCAGCAGTTTGTGGCAGGGGGCTGGAAACACCATATATTTT
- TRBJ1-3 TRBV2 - CAGQGSDGNTIYF TGTGCCGGCCAGGGTTCGGATGGAAACACCATATATTTT
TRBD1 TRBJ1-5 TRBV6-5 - CASAGQGAPWGPQHF TGTGCCAGCGCCGGACAGGGGGCCCCGTGGGGGCCCCAGCATTTT
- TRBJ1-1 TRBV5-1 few CASSLEGGNTEAFF TGCGCCAGCAGCTTGGAAGGGGGGAACACTGAAGCTTTCTTT
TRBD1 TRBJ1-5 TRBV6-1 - CASRGTGARSGNQPQHF TGTGCCAGCCGTGGCACAGGGGCGCGGTCAGGCAATCAGCCCCAGCATTTT
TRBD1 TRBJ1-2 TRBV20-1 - CSAGTGKGYTF TGCAGTGCCGGGACAGGGAAGGGCTACACCTTC
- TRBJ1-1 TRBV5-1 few CASSPTGGRNTEAFF TGCGCCAGCAGCCCAACGGGTGGGAGGAACACTGAAGCTTTCTTT
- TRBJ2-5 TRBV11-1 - CASSTPSGGPSTQYF TGTGCCAGCAGTACCCCCTCCGGGGGGCCCTCGACCCAGTACTTC
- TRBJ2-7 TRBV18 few CASSPQTDYEQYF TGTGCCAGCTCACCACAGACAGATTACGAGCAGTACTTC
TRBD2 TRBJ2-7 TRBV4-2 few CASSQEVAGGPSGEQYF TGTGCCAGCAGCCAAGAAGTGGCGGGGGGACCTAGCGGCGAGCAGTACTTC
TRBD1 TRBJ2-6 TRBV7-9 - CASSPRTGGPGANVLTF TGTGCCAGCAGCCCGCGGACAGGGGGCCCTGGGGCCAACGTCCTGACTTTC
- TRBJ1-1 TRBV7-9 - CASSLGGGTEAFF TGTGCCAGCAGCTTAGGAGGGGGCACTGAAGCTTTCTTT
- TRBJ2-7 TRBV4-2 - CASSHFPDYEQYF TGTGCCAGCAGCCATTTCCCAGACTACGAGCAGTACTTC
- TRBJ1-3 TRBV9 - CASSVGSPWPSSSGNTIYF TGTGCCAGCAGCGTAGGGTCCCCTTGGCCGTCCAGCTCTGGAAACACCATATATTTT
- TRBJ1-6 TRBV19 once CASSMARGGSPLHF TGTGCCAGTAGTATGGCCAGGGGTGGTTCACCCCTCCACTTT
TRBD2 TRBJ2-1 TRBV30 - CAWTILAGGPGEQFF TGTGCCTGGACCATACTAGCGGGGGGGCCAGGTGAGCAGTTCTTC
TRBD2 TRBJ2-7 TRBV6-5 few CASSVLSGIPNEQYF TGTGCCAGCAGTGTCCTTAGCGGGATCCCCAACGAGCAGTACTTC
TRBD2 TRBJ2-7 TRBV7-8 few CASSLAGREASYEQYF TGTGCCAGCAGCTTAGCGGGGCGGGAGGCGTCCTACGAGCAGTACTTC